This TCR beta chain was sequenced in a study of shared T cell receptors in the human thymus. The V gene lost 10 bases and the J gene lost 6 bases, with 13 bases spanning the gap. CDR3 size: 12 residues. Repertoires were generated with immunoSEQ multiplex PCR, while TCRdb's copy carries only in-frame clones and drops some. The sample records over 650,000 clones, about 89% being singletons. Separately, the same data were catalogued under a study of human thymus T cells. Turning to that study: Those donating were healthy Finnish infants in corrective surgery for congenital heart defects. Thymus specimens were resections from corrective heart surgery. Thymic and blood repertoires seemed to show skewed V and J gene use. The related literature has documented a marked overlap of thymic repertoires among unrelated individuals.

The clonotype originates from a boy under three years old with a congenital heart defect. The material sequenced was thymocytes. The chain links TRBV5-7 to TRBJ2-2, with no clear D. TRBV5-7 is reported as an ORF; its role is uncertain. In DNA form, the CDR3 reads TGTGCCCCCAAGACGAGGTCCGGGGAGCTGTTTTTT. Protein: CAPKTRSGELFF.